This T cell receptor beta chain was captured in a study of cytomegalovirus exposure and HLA in healthy donors. General study findings and limits: CMV serostatus stood as the only immune exposure information on hand.

In the case of this clone: The antigen remains undetermined.

PCR primers comprised 60 Vbeta and 13 Jbeta primers. Here immunoSEQ multiplex PCR was the method, and the copy in TCRdb shows in-frame clones only, minus some. Here the sample spans 170,000 or so clones, around three quarters being singletons. The CDR3 is 17 residues long. Germline V gene data show CDR1 as MDHEN and CDR2 as SYDVKM. The junction had 17 bases not matched to a gene; V was cut back by 7 bases and J by 6 bases. Sequencing used PBMCs. This rearrangement joins TRBV28 to TRBJ2-2, with 7 bases lining up with TRBD2. This receptor was obtained from a woman aged 45-60 years in good health and CMV-seropositive. The DNA for the CDR3 is TGTGCCAGCAACTCCCGGGGAGGGGCGCATATTGCCGGGGAGCTGTTTTTT. Amino acid sequence: CASNSRGGAHIAGELFF.